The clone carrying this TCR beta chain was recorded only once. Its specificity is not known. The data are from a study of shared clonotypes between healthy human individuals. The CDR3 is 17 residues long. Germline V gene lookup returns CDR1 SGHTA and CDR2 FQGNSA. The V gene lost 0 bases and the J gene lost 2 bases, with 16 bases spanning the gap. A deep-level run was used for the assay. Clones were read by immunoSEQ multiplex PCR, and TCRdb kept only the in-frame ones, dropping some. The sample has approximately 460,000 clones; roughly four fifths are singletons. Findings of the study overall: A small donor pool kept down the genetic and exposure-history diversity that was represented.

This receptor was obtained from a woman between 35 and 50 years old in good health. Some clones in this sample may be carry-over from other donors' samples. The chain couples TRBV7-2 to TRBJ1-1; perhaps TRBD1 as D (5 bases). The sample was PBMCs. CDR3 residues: CASSLAIQGEGNTEAFF. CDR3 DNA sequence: TGTGCCAGCAGCTTAGCTATCCAGGGAGAAGGTAACACTGAAGCTTTCTTT.